This T cell receptor (beta chain) originates from a study of graft-versus-host responses after intestinal transplantation. On the study more broadly: Recipients got multivisceral, liver-intestinal, or isolated intestinal transplants. All recipients got anti-thymocyte globulin induction, then tacrolimus and steroids for three to four years. General study points: Early post-transplant HvG declines showed an association with peak circulating GvH clone levels. Some patients had graft-donor T cell macrochimerism. In their allografts, the ratios of graft-versus-host to host-versus-graft T cell clones were high.

Germline CDR1 reads MNHEY; CDR2 reads SVGAGI. The V and J ends lost 0 bases and 3 bases respectively, with 12 bases between them. This CDR3 has 15 residues. Notes on this clone: As yet, its antigen is unknown.

Generated by immunoSEQ multiplex PCR, the TCRdb table keeps only in-frame clones and is missing some. Among tens of thousands of clones listed, 75% to 90% were seen once. The TCR comes from a human patient who received an intestinal transplant, so some T cells may come from the graft donor. Here the sequenced sample was PBMCs, taken approximately four weeks after intestinal transplant. The V gene is TRBV6-5, the J gene TRBJ2-7, with D perhaps being TRBD1 or TRBD2 (5 bases each). CDR3 nucleotides: TGTGCCAGCAGTTACTCCCGGGACCGGCTCTACGAGCAGTACTTC. Protein: CASSYSRDRLYEQYF.